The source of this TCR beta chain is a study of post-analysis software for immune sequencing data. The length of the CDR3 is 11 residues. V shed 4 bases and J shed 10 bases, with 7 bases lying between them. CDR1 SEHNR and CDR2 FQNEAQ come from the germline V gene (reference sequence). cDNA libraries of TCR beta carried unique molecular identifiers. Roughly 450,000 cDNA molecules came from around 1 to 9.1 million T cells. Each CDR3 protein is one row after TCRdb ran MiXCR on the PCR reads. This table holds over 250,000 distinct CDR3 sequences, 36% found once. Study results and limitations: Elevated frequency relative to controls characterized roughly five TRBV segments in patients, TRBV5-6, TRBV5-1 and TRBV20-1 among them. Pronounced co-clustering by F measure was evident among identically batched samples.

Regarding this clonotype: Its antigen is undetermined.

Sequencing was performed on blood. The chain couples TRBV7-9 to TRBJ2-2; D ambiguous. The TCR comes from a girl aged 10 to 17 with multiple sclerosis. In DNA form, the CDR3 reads TGTGCCAGCAGCTCTAGGGCGGAGCTGTTTTTT. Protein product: CASSSRAELFF.